These 14 T cell receptor beta chains came from one sample sequenced in a study of regulatory T cells in long-lasting Graves disease. Building the TCR beta libraries relied on iRepertoire HTBI primers, and CDR3 regions underwent Arm-PCR. TCRdb reprocessed the multiplex PCR reads with MiXCR, giving one entry per CDR3 protein. The sample lists about 290,000 distinct CDR3 sequences, 22% occurring once. Sample time point: persistent/refractory GD, antithyroid drugs over 5 years with positive TRAb. Following extraction of RNA from PBMCs, that RNA was used to make the TCR library. The starting material was peripheral blood mononuclear cells (PBMCs), obtained when the disease was refractory, from a patient treated with antithyroid drugs. The source of these receptors is a female donor with Graves disease.

J is TRBJ1-1 and V is TRBV7-9; unclear D gene. V was trimmed by 3 bases and J by 4 bases, leaving 15 bases between them. Germline loops: CDR1 SEHNR, CDR2 FQNEAQ (reference sequence). This CDR3 region has 15 residues. CDR3 nucleotides: TGTGCCAGCAGCTTTCTCGGCGGACTAATCACTGAAGCTTTCTTT. Encoded protein: CASSFLGGLITEAFF. The full variable domain, its missing parts supplied by reference TRBV7-9 and TRBJ1-1, is DTGVSQNPRHKITKRGQNVTFRCDPISEHNRLYWYRQTLGQGPEFLTYFQNEAQLEKSRLLSDRFSAERPKGSFSTLEIQRTEQGDSAMYLCASSFLGGLITEAFFGQGTRLTVV.

This clonotype was seen at least ten times. The chain joins TRBV12-3 or TRBV12-4 to TRBJ2-5; 8 nucleotides agree with TRBD1. V was pared by 8 bases and J by 1 base, with 9 bases of the junction left unmatched. The CDR3 has 15 residues. The CDR3 sequence: CASQVQQGVQETQYF. In nucleotides, the CDR3 is TGTGCCAGCCAAGTACAACAGGGGGTCCAAGAGACCCAGTACTTC.

This clonotype was seen more than once but under ten times. The rearrangement joins TRBV10-3 to TRBJ1-5; D is perhaps TRBD1 (5 bases). This CDR3 region has 15 residues. Germline loops: CDR1 ENHRY, CDR2 SYGVKD. The V end was cut by 6 bases, the J end by 3 bases, with 15 bases between. For the CDR3, the DNA is TGTGCCATCAGCCCTGGTGGCAGGGACAATCAGCCCCAGCATTTT. Amino acids: CAISPGGRDNQPQHF.

This clonotype came up many times. The gene calls are TRBV20-1 and TRBJ1-1; D is uncertain. CDR1 is DFQATT, CDR2 SNEGSKA, per germline (reference sequence). V lost 4 bases, J lost 0 bases, and 9 bases lay in between. This CDR3 is built from 13 residues. CDR3 amino acids: CSANAVVNTEAFF. The CDR3 DNA follows: TGCAGTGCTAACGCGGTCGTGAACACTGAAGCTTTCTTT.

This chain uses TRBV3-1 with TRBJ2-7, with 11 bases identical to TRBD2. Germline values: CDR1 LGHDT, CDR2 YNNKEL (reference sequence). There are 17 residues in the CDR3. The V segment lost 0 bases and the J segment 6 bases; nucleotides outside the gene matches: 10. The CDR3 DNA is TGTGCCAGCAGCCAAGAGGTAGGGACTAGCGGAGCCAGCGAGCAGTACTTC. This sequence encodes CASSQEVGTSGASEQYF.

This clonotype was found many times. The CDR3 DNA reads TGTGCCAGCAGTCTGGACAGTTCAATGGGCGAGCAGTACTTC. The encoded protein is CASSLDSSMGEQYF. V gene TRBV12-3 or TRBV12-4 combines with J gene TRBJ2-7, with a possible D match to TRBD1 (6 bases). Trimming took off 5 bases at V and 6 bases at J, with 17 bases between the two ends. The CDR3 runs to 14 residues.

This clonotype occurred many times. This chain joins TRBV6-1 and TRBJ2-7; TRBD1 aligns across 12 bases. Germline V gives CDR1 MNHNS, CDR2 SASEGT. The V and J ends lost 5 bases and 6 bases, in that order; junction bases with no gene match: 5. The CDR3 runs 14 residues. CDR3 DNA sequence: TGTGCCAGCAGTCTAGGGACAGGGGGCTCCGAGCAGTACTTC. Its protein product is CASSLGTGGSEQYF.

The table lists this clonotype with many counts. The rearrangement joins TRBV28 to TRBJ2-7, with TRBD1 matching 10 bases. V gave up 5 bases and J gave up 3 bases; unmatched junction bases: 10. This CDR3 is built from 16 residues. Germline-derived CDR1 and CDR2 are MDHEN and SYDVKM. Here the CDR3 DNA reads TGTGCCAGCAGTATCCCGGGACAGGGGACCTTCTACGAGCAGTACTTC. The encoded protein is CASSIPGQGTFYEQYF.

J is TRBJ2-1 and V is TRBV6-2 or TRBV6-3; 8 bases map to TRBD2. Unmatched junction bases numbered 7, after V lost 3 bases and J lost 9 bases. Germline-derived CDR1 and CDR2 are MNHEY and SVGEGT. CDR3 size: 14 residues. The CDR3, as DNA: TGTGCCAGCAGTTATAGGCGGGAGGTGGTTGAGCAGTTCTTC. Protein sequence: CASSYRREVVEQFF.

In its sample, this clonotype was seen a few times. A read error may explain this, as a much larger clone is one base away. This rearrangement joins TRBV28 to TRBJ2-5; D not certain. V was trimmed by 4 bases and J by 5 bases, leaving 11 bases between them. CDR3 length: 13 amino acids. Germline V lookup: CDR1 MDHEN, CDR2 SYDVKM. The CDR3 bases are TGTGCCAGCAGTTCCCAGGTTGGGGAGACCCAGTACTTC. This sequence encodes CASSSQVGETQYF.

This clonotype has at least ten counts. V and J are TRBV28 and TRBJ2-1, with 9 positions matching TRBD2. CDR1 and CDR2 (germline): MDHEN, SYDVKM. The ends lost 4 bases at V and 7 bases at J; junction bases unmatched: 5. The CDR3 covers 14 residues. The CDR3 sequence: CASSSGTSTNEQFF. In nucleotides, the CDR3 is TGTGCCAGCAGTTCCGGGACTAGCACAAATGAGCAGTTCTTC.

This clonotype was seen a few times. The V and J genes are TRBV6-5 and TRBJ2-2; a weak D match, TRBD1 (5 bases). Germline loops: CDR1 MNHEY, CDR2 SVGAGI. V lost 2 bases and J 4 bases, leaving 8 bases between the germline ends. This CDR3 has 14 residues. CDR3 sequence (DNA): TGTGCCAGCAGTTACAGAAGGGGCACCGGGGAGCTGTTTTTT. Its translation: CASSYRRGTGELFF.

This clonotype has ten or more counts. The chain employs TRBV6-2 or TRBV6-3 and TRBJ1-2, with a weak D call TRBD1 (5 bases). V was pared by 4 bases and J by 1 base, with 13 bases between. The CDR3 has 15 amino acids. Germline V gene lookup returns CDR1 MNHEY and CDR2 SVGEGT. The CDR3 coding sequence is TGTGCCAGCAGTTTCTCGACAGCGGATAACTATGGCTACACCTTC. This codes for CASSFSTADNYGYTF.

This clonotype was seen many times. The chain recombines TRBV7-2 with TRBJ1-2, with TRBD1 matching 7 bases. CDR1 and CDR2 (germline): SGHTA, FQGNSA. With V trimmed by 6 bases and J by 6 bases, 13 bases remained unmatched. CDR3 length equals 15 residues. CDR3 loop: CASSQEERGRDGYTF. In DNA, the CDR3 is TGTGCCAGCAGTCAGGAGGAGAGGGGGCGCGATGGCTACACCTTC.